The present T cell receptor (beta chain) was sequenced within a study of T cell responses to AZD1222 COVID-19 vaccine. Overall study findings and caveats: Samples come after the peak T cell response, not at day 14.

This clone appeared a single time. Its antigen is not identified. Produced via immunoSEQ multiplex PCR; TCRdb's table is partial and in-frame only. The repertoire has around 140,000 clones, approximately 91% of them found once; the top ten carry about 2.1%. The CDR3 runs 14 residues. Trimming shortened V by 2 bases and J by 8 bases, and 14 bases separated the two germline ends. Germline V gene lookup returns CDR1 KGHDR and CDR2 SFDVKD. The material sequenced was peripheral blood, taken 28 days after the second AZD1222 dose. The sequence derives from an adult who received the AZD1222 COVID-19 vaccine. This chain uses TRBV24-1 with TRBJ1-2; D is unresolved. This CDR3 reads CATSDSVGTKGYTF. CDR3 coding DNA: TGTGCCACCAGTGATTCGGTCGGTACGAAGGGCTACACCTTC.